This TCR beta chain was observed in a study of cytomegalovirus exposure and HLA in healthy donors. Points on this clone: Its matching antigen is unknown.

General observations from the study: Within the 120 or so validation repertoires, first-cohort TCR clusters tended to co-occur, according to a later analysis. Rarity marked most TCR sequences, yet some public TCRs occurred in many donors. The listing of roughly 160 TCR beta chains classed them as cytomegalovirus-associated. As confirmed in vitro, three CMV-associated chains were specific for CMV antigens.

Clones were sequenced by immunoSEQ multiplex PCR, and TCRdb holds only the in-frame ones, with some missing. The table records 65,000 to 95,000 clones, 80% to 95% of them present only once. With 5 bases removed from V and 1 base from J, the gap between germline ends came to 15 bases. Germline CDR1 SQVTM, CDR2 ANQGSEA. This CDR3 spans 15 amino acids. This sequence originates from a woman in her 30s in good health and CMV-seronegative. The sample was PBMCs. V usage is TRBV29-1 and J usage is TRBJ1-5; possible D gene TRBD1, 6 bases. The CDR3 DNA reads as TGCAGCGTTCCAAAGACAGGTCCCAGCAATCAGCCCCAGCATTTT. Translating gives CSVPKTGPSNQPQHF.